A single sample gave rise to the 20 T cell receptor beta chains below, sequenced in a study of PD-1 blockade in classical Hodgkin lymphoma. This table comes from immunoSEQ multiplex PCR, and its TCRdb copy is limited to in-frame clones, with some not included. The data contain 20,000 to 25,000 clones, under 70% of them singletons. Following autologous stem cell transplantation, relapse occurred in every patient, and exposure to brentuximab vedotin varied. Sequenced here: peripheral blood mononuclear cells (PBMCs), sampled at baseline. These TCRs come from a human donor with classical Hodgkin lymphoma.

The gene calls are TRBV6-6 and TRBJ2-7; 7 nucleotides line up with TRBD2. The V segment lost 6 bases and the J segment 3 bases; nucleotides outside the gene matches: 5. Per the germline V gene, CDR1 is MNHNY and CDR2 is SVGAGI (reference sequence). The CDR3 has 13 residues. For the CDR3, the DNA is TGTGCCAGCAGCCGGGACTACCTCTACGAGCAGTACTTC. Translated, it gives CASSRDYLYEQYF.

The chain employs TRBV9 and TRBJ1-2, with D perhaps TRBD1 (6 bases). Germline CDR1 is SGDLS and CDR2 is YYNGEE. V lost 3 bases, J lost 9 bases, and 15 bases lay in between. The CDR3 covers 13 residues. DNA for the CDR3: TGTGCCAGCAGCGGAGGGGGGGTAAGGCGCTACACCTTC. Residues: CASSGGGVRRYTF.

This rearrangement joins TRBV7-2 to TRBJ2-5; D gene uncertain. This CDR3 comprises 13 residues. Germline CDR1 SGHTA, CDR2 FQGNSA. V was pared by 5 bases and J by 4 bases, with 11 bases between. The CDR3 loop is CASSIVYLETQYF. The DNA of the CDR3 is TGTGCCAGCAGCATAGTCTATCTAGAGACCCAGTACTTC.

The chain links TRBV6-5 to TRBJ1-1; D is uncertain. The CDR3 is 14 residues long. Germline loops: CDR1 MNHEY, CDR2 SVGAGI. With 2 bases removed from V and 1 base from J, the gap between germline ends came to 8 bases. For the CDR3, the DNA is TGTGCCAGCAGTTACATCGTGGAGAACACTGAAGCTTTCTTT. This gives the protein CASSYIVENTEAFF.

The CDR3 coding sequence is TGTGCCAGCAGCTTAGGGACGTTGGGTGAAAAACTGTTTTTT. Translating gives CASSLGTLGEKLFF. This rearrangement joins TRBV7-2 to TRBJ1-4; D is unresolved. The CDR3 extends over 14 amino acids. V was cut by 1 base and J by 7 bases, with 10 bases left in between. Germline lookup yields CDR1 SGHTA and CDR2 FQGNSA.

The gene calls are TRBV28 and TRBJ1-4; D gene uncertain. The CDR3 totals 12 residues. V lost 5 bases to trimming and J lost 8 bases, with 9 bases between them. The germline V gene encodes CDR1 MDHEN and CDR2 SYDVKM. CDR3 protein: CASSNIGEKLFF. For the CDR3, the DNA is TGTGCCAGCAGTAATATAGGGGAAAAACTGTTTTTT.

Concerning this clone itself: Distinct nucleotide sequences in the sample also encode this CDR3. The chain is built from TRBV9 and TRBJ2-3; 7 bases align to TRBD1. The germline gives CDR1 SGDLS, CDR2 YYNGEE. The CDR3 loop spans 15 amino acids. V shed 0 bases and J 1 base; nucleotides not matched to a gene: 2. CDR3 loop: CASSVGTGGTDTQYF. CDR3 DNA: TGTGCCAGCAGCGTAGGCACAGGGGGCACAGATACGCAGTATTTT.

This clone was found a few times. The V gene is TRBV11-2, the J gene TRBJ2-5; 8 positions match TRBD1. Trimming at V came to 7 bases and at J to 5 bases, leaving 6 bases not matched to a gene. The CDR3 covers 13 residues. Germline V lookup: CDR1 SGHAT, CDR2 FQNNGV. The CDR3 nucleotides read TGTGCCAGCACCCCGGACAGGGCGGAGACCCAGTACTTC. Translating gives CASTPDRAETQYF.

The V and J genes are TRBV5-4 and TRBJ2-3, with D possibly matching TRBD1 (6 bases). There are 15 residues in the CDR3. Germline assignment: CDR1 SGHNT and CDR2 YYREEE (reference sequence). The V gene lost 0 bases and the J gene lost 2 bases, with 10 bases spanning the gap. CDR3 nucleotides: TGTGCCAGCAGCTTGGGGGCAGGGGTCACAGATACGCAGTATTTT. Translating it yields CASSLGAGVTDTQYF.

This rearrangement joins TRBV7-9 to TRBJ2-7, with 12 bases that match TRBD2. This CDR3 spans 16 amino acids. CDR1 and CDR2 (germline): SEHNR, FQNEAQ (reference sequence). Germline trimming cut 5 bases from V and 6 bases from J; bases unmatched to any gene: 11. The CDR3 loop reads CASSLDGLAGMIEQYF. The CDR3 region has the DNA TGTGCCAGCAGCCTCGACGGACTAGCGGGAATGATCGAGCAGTACTTC. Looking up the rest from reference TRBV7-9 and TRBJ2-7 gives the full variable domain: DTGVSQNPRHKITKRGQNVTFRCDPISEHNRLYWYRQTLGQGPEFLTYFQNEAQLEKSRLLSDRFSAERPKGSFSTLEIQRTEQGDSAMYLCASSLDGLAGMIEQYFGPGTRLTVT.

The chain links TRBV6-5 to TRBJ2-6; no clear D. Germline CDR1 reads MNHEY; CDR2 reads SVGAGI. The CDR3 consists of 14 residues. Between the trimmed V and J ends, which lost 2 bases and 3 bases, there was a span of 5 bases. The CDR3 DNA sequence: TGTGCCAGCAGTTACGTCGGTGGGGCCAACGTCCTGACTTTC. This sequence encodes CASSYVGGANVLTF.

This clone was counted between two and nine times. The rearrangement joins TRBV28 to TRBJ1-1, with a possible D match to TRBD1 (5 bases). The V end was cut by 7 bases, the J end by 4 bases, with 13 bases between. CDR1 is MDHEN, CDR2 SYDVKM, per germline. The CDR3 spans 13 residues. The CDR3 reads CASITPGTTEAFF. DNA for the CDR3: TGTGCCAGCATTACACCGGGGACCACTGAAGCTTTCTTT.

As DNA, the CDR3 is TGCAGCGTCACCACAGGGGGGGATGGCTACACCTTC. This gives the protein CSVTTGGDGYTF. The chain recombines TRBV29-1 with TRBJ1-2; TRBD1 matches at 8 bases. Trimming took 6 bases from V and 6 from J; bases not matched to a gene: 6. The germline V gene has CDR1 SQVTM and CDR2 ANQGSEA. This CDR3 is 12 amino acids long.

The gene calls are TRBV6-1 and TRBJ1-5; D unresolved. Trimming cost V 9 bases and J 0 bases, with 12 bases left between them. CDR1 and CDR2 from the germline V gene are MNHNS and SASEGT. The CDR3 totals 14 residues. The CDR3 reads CASYSGYSNQPQHF. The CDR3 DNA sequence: TGTGCCAGTTACTCTGGATATAGCAATCAGCCCCAGCATTTT.

CDR3 in DNA: TGCGCCAGCAGCCTTGCCGGGACAGGGTTTGAGCAGTTCTTC. Residues: CASSLAGTGFEQFF. The rearrangement links TRBV4-3 to TRBJ2-1, with TRBD1 identical over 9 bases. V gave up 4 bases and J gave up 9 bases; unmatched junction bases: 7. Looked up from germline, CDR1 is LGHNA and CDR2 is YSLEER. The CDR3 is 14 amino acids.

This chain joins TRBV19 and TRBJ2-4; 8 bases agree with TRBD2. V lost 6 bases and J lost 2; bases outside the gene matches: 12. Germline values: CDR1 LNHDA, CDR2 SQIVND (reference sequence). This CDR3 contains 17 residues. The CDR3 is CASSTPGGMGTKNIQYF. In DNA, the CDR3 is TGTGCCAGTAGCACCCCGGGGGGGATGGGAACCAAAAACATTCAGTACTTC.

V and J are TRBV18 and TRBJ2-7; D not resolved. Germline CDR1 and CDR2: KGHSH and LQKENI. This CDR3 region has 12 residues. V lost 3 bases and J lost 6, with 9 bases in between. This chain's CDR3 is CASSPLNSEQYF. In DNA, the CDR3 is TGTGCCAGCTCACCCCTTAACAGCGAGCAGTACTTC. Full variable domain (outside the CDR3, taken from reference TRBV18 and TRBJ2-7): NAGVMQNPRHLVRRRGQEARLRCSPMKGHSHVYWYRQLPEEGLKFMVYLQKENIIDESGMPKERFSAEFPKEGPSILRIQQVVRGDSAAYFCASSPLNSEQYFGPGTRLTVT.

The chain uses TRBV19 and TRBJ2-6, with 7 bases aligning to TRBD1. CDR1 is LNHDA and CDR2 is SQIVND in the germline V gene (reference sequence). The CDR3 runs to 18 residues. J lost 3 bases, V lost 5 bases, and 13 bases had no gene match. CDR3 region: CASSSNPGQIYGANVLTF. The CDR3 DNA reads TGTGCCAGTAGTTCAAACCCGGGACAGATTTATGGGGCCAACGTCCTGACTTTC.

This chain's CDR3 is CASSLAGTADTGELFF. DNA for the CDR3: TGTGCCAGCAGCTTAGCTGGGACAGCGGACACCGGGGAGCTGTTTTTT. The J gene is TRBJ2-2, the V gene TRBV11-2; 7 nucleotides line up with TRBD1. This CDR3 has 16 residues. The germline V gene encodes CDR1 SGHAT and CDR2 FQNNGV. V trimming: 1 base; J trimming: 3 bases; junction bases outside the gene matches: 5.

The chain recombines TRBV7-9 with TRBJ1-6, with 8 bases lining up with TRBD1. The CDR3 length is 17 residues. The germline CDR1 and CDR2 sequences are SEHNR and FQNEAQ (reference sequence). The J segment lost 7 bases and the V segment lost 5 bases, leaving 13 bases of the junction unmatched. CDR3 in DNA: TGTGCCAGCAGCCGACAACCTATAGACAGGGGAAATTCACCCCTCCACTTT. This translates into CASSRQPIDRGNSPLHF.